A single TCR beta chain is shown here with its context. Its antigen is unknown. The CDR3 consists of 12 residues. Germline CDR1 and CDR2: MNHNY and SVGAGI (reference sequence). V lost 2 bases, J lost 8 bases, and 9 bases lay in between. The data stem from a study of a mutant IDH1 vaccine in newly diagnosed glioma. Study information: The study gave patients eight vaccinations in weeks 1, 3, 5, 7, 11, 15, 19, 23. The sex distribution of treated patients was roughly 62% male and roughly 38% female, with a mean age of around 40 years. Before enrollment, the patients had been treated with radiotherapy alone, temozolomide alone, or both together. Most of them had received both.

Time point of the sample: week 23, last vaccination. With topical imiquimod, each dose of the vaccine consisted of 300 ug of mutant IDH1 20-mer peptide. Study findings and constraints: Seemingly, top peripheral T cell clonotype changes bore no relation to pseudoprogression.

Sequenced by immunoSEQ multiplex PCR; TCRdb stores in-frame clones only, minus some. The table records tens of thousands of clones, 80% of them present only once. The TCR was taken from a man aged 35 to 55 with glioma. Source: PBMCs, taken from a glioma patient whose treatment included an IDH1 peptide vaccine. The genes are TRBV6-6 and TRBJ1-2; unclear D gene. The CDR3, as DNA: TGTGCCAGCAGTTACCGTGGGGAAGGCTACACCTTC. Amino acid sequence: CASSYRGEGYTF.